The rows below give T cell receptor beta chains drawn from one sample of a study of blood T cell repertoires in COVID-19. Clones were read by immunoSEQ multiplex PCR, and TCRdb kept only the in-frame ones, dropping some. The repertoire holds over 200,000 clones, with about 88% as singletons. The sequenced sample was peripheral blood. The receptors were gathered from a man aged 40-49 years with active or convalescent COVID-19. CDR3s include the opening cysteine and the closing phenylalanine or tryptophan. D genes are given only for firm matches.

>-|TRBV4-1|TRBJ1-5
CASSLWGGRGNQPQHF
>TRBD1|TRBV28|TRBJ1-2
CASSIAGTGYGYTF
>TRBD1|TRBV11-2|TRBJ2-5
CASSPGTEETQYF
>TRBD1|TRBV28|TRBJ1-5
CASSPRGTGSNQPQHF
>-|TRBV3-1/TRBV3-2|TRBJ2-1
CASSFRSVNEQFF
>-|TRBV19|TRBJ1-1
CASSAGRPSTEAFF
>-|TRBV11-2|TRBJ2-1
CASSHLRFSYNEQFF
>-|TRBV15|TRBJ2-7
CATSPRAESTNEQYF
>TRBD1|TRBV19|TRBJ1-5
CASKPRTGHQPQHF
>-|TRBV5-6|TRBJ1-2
CASSFPSLYGYTF
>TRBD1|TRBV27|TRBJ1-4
CASSLTGTTNEKLFF
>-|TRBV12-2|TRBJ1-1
CASRCGLPNTEAFF
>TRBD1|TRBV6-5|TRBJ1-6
CASSYAGQGDSPLHF
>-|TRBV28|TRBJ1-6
CASTGRNSPLHF
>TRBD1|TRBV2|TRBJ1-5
CASSSRTGHQPQHF
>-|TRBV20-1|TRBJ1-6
CSASSGGIYNSPLHF
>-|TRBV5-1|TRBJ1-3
CASSLRSTSGNTIYF
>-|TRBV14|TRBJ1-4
CASSPAVPNEKLFF
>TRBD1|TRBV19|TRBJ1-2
CASSPQGAVRSNYGYTF
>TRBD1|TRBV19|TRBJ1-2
CASSDPGTGQPYGYTF
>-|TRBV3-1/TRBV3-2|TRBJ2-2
CASSRVPADTGELFF
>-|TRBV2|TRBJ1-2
CASNDRSNYGYTF
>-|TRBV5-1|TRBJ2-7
CASSLMDFRYEQYF
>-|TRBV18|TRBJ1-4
CASSARMEKLFF
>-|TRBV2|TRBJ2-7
CASSVSGQSYEQYF
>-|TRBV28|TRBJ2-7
CASSGGAAGSYEQYF
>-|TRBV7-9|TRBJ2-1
CASSKAEGGYNEQFF
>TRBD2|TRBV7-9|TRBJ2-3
CASAQGGVTDTQYF
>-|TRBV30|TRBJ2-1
CAWSVLGSMDEQFF
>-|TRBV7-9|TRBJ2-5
CASSWGQPETQYF
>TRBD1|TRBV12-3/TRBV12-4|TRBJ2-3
CASSPTGDTQYF
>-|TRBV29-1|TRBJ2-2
CSTALASGTGELFF
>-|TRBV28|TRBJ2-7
CASSFMVSYEQYF
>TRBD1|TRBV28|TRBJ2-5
CATQGGGETQYF
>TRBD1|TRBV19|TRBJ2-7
CASSGWDRGDYEQYF
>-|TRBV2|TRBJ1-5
CASSDSYNQPQHF
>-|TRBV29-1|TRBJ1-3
CSVHLSLLGTSGNTIYF
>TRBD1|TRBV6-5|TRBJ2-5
CASSPPDRIQGTQYF
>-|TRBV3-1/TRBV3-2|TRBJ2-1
CASSQEAMERLLFNEQFF
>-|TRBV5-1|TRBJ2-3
CASSLGAVDTQYF
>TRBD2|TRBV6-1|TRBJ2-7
CASSEAVGTSGRAYEQYF
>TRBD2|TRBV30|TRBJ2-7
CAPPRRESYEQYF
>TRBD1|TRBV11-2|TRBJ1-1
CASSTRWDSDTEAFF
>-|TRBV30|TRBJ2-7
CAWAPYTGKNYEQYF
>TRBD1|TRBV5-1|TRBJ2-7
CASSLTGTGSNEQYF
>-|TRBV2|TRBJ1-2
CASSEAPGEGYTF
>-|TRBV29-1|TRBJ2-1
CSVGNRSSFYNEQFF
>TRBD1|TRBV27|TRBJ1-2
CASRVQGGIDGYTF
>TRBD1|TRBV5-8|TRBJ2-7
CASSSRDRLSYEQYF
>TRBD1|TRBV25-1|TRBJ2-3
CASRYGQGDRTDTQYF
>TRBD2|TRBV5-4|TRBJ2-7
CASSLREDWGEQYF